The 8 T cell receptor beta chains given below trace back to one sample, sequenced in a study of cytomegalovirus exposure and HLA in healthy donors. It was with 60 Vbeta and 13 Jbeta primers that the PCR ran. TCRdb's table, derived via immunoSEQ multiplex PCR, lists solely in-frame clones and lacks some. The table records more than 45,000 clones, just under 85% of them present only once. The sequenced sample consisted of PBMCs. The receptors were sampled from a man over 45 in good health and CMV-seronegative.

This clone was picked up a small number of times. CDR3 nucleotides: TGTGCCAGCAGTGAAAATCCGACATTAAGCAATCAGCCCCAGCATTTT. Encoded protein: CASSENPTLSNQPQHF. The J gene is TRBJ1-5, the V gene TRBV6-1; the D is unclear. V was trimmed by 2 bases and J by 1 base, leaving 12 bases between them. Germline CDR1 is MNHNS and CDR2 is SASEGT. The length of the CDR3 is 16 residues.

The chain uses TRBV29-1 and TRBJ1-2; 7 bases align to TRBD1. V dropped 6 bases and J dropped 7; count of bases not matched to a gene: 14. Germline V gene data show CDR1 as SQVTM and CDR2 as ANQGSEA. The CDR3 covers 14 residues. CDR3 protein: CSVTPFDRDGGYTF. As DNA, the CDR3 is TGCAGCGTCACCCCCTTCGACAGGGACGGTGGCTACACCTTC.

The chain links TRBV6-4 to TRBJ1-6; TRBD1 might be the D (6 bases). The length of the CDR3 is 16 residues. Germline V CDR1 and CDR2: MRHNA, SNTAGT. V lost 9 bases and J 9 bases, leaving 24 bases between the germline ends. Written as DNA, the CDR3 is TGTGCCAGGGCCCCCCAGGGGCAGAGCATAGGTTCACCCCTCCACTTT. The encoded protein is CARAPQGQSIGSPLHF.

The chain recombines TRBV10-2 with TRBJ2-3; perhaps TRBD2 as D (7 bases). CDR3 length equals 16 residues. V gave up 5 bases and J gave up 6 bases, with 21 bases separating them. CDR1 is WSHSY, CDR2 SAAADI, per germline. The CDR3: CASSTPRGALLDTQYF. The DNA of the CDR3 is TGCGCCAGCAGTACCCCCCGGGGGGCCTTATTGGATACGCAGTATTTT.

The chain uses TRBV2 and TRBJ2-5; unclear D gene. This CDR3 is built from 12 residues. V gave up 0 bases and J gave up 5 bases, with 4 bases separating them. CDR1 SNHLY and CDR2 FYNNEI come from the germline V gene. In DNA, the CDR3 is TGTGCCAGCAGTGAAGCAGAGGAGACCCAGTACTTC. Protein: CASSEAEETQYF.

V gene TRBV7-9 combines with J gene TRBJ2-7; D may be TRBD1 (5 bases). The germline CDR1 and CDR2 sequences are SEHNR and FQNEAQ (reference sequence). V lost 3 bases, J lost 0 bases, and 9 bases lay in between. The CDR3 is 14 residues long. DNA for the CDR3: TGTGCCAGCAGCTTCACAGGTCTCTCCTACGAGCAGTACTTC. Encoded protein: CASSFTGLSYEQYF.

The J gene is TRBJ2-3, the V gene TRBV6-1, with a possible D match to TRBD1 (5 bases). Trimming removed 8 bases from V and 2 bases from J, with 8 bases in between. The CDR3 consists of 12 residues. The germline CDR1 and CDR2 sequences are MNHNS and SASEGT. CDR3 residues: CASDRSTDTQYF. The CDR3 nucleotides read TGTGCCAGCGACAGATCCACAGATACGCAGTATTTT.

The V and J genes are TRBV5-1 and TRBJ1-4; D remains unclear. Germline V gene data show CDR1 as SGHRS and CDR2 as YFSETQ. This CDR3 is 15 amino acids long. With 0 bases removed from V and 6 bases from J, the gap between germline ends came to 12 bases. As DNA, the CDR3 is TGCGCCAGCAGCTTGGGTGCAGGTTTGGATGAAAAACTGTTTTTT. Its translation is CASSLGAGLDEKLFF.